The 8 T cell receptor beta chains given below trace back to one sample, sequenced in a study of T cell changes during pregnancy in multiple sclerosis. Sequenced by immunoSEQ multiplex PCR; TCRdb stores in-frame clones only, minus some. The sample consists of approximately 100,000 clones, about 91% of them appearing once. Sequences were derived from peripheral blood, sampled in the second trimester of pregnancy. These receptors were collected from a female donor with multiple sclerosis, enrolled in a pregnancy study.

CDR3 nucleotide sequence: TGTGCCATCAGTACGGACAGGGGCGTCTCTGAAGCTTTCTTT. Residues: CAISTDRGVSEAFF. This chain joins TRBV10-3 and TRBJ1-1, with TRBD1 identical over 9 bases. V dropped 5 bases and J dropped 6; count of bases not matched to a gene: 7. CDR1 is ENHRY and CDR2 is SYGVKD in the germline V gene. The CDR3 has 14 residues.

This sequence joins TRBV2 and TRBJ1-5; possibly TRBD1 for D (6 bases). The germline V gene has CDR1 SNHLY and CDR2 FYNNEI. This CDR3 comprises 15 residues. V shed 4 bases and J shed 2 bases, with 12 bases lying between them. The CDR3 DNA is TGTGCCAGCAGTGTTAAACAGGGTGGCAATCAGCCCCAGCATTTT. It is translated as CASSVKQGGNQPQHF.

The chain recombines TRBV19 with TRBJ1-1; D gene unclear. The germline V gene encodes CDR1 LNHDA and CDR2 SQIVND (reference sequence). CDR3 length: 16 amino acids. The V end was cut by 4 bases, the J end by 10 bases, with 25 bases between. The CDR3, as DNA: TGTGCCAGTAGTAGGGGAGGGAGAGACGACGTTGTTGGAGCTTTCTTT. Encoded protein: CASSRGGRDDVVGAFF.

The chain has TRBV10-3 and TRBJ2-1; TRBD2 aligns across 9 bases. The V gene end was trimmed by 6 bases and the J gene end by 7 bases; junction bases not matched to a gene: 4. Germline V lookup: CDR1 ENHRY, CDR2 SYGVKD. This CDR3 region has 13 residues. The DNA for the CDR3 is TGTGCCATCAGGGCCGCGGGAGGGAATGAGCAGTTCTTC. The encoded protein is CAIRAAGGNEQFF.

The genes are TRBV7-2 and TRBJ1-1; no definite D call. The CDR3 loop spans 15 amino acids. V dropped 2 bases and J dropped 1 base, with 11 bases sitting between them. CDR1 SGHTA and CDR2 FQGNSA come from the germline V gene. CDR3 nucleotide sequence: TGTGCCAGCAGCTTAAATGTTCAAGCGAACACTGAAGCTTTCTTT. This gives the protein CASSLNVQANTEAFF.

The chain is built from TRBV7-3 and TRBJ1-5, with D hard to call. The CDR3 runs to 13 residues. V was trimmed by 5 bases and J by 3 bases, leaving 8 bases between them. Per the germline V gene, CDR1 is SGHTA and CDR2 is FQGTGA. CDR3 sequence (DNA): TGTGCCAGCAGCCCGGAGCCCAATCAGCCCCAGCATTTT. Translated: CASSPEPNQPQHF.

The chain links TRBV28 to TRBJ2-7, with 13 bases lining up with TRBD2. Germline assignment: CDR1 MDHEN and CDR2 SYDVKM. After removal of 3 bases from V and 2 bases from J, the junction contained 13 bases not matched to a gene. This CDR3 spans 19 amino acids. CDR3 in DNA: TGTGCCAGCAGTTTGGCACTCGGGACTAGCGGGAAGATCACCTACGAGCAGTACTTC. Protein sequence: CASSLALGTSGKITYEQYF.

The chain combines TRBV4-2 with TRBJ2-6; a possible D gene is TRBD2 (5 bases). The CDR3 has 16 amino acids. The V end was cut by 0 bases, the J end by 6 bases, with 12 bases between. Germline-derived CDR1 and CDR2 are LGHNA and YNFKEQ. The CDR3 spells CASSQEWSAEANVLTF. CDR3 nucleotides: TGTGCCAGCAGCCAAGAGTGGTCAGCGGAGGCCAACGTCCTGACTTTC.